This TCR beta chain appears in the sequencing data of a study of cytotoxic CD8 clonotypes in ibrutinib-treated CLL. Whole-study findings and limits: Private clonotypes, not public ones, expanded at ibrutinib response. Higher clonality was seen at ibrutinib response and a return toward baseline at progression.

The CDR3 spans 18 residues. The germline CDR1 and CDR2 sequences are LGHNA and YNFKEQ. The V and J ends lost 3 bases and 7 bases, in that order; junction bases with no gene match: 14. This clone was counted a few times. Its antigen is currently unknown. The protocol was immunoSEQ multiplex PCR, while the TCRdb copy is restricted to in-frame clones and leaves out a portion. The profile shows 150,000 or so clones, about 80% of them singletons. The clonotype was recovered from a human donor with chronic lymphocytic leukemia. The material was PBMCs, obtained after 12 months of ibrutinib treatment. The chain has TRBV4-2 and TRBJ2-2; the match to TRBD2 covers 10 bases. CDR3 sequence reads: CASSQADNSGGEGGELFF. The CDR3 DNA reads TGTGCCAGCAGCCAGGCAGATAACAGCGGGGGGGAAGGCGGGGAGCTGTTTTTT.